The clone carrying this T cell receptor (beta chain) turned up a few times. What it binds is unknown. The CDR3 length is 13 residues. V was cut by 1 base and J by 4 bases, with 7 bases left in between. In germline, CDR1 is SGHTA, CDR2 FQGNSA. The sample belongs to a study of vaccination effects on CD4 cells after COVID-19. Measured with immunoSEQ multiplex PCR; TCRdb has only the in-frame clones, and not every one. The table includes roughly 20,000 clones, roughly 73% detected once. Antigen-specific CD4+ T cells were expanded (with viral peptide pools) by the ViraFEST assay ahead of sequencing. CD4+ T cell isolation took place after about 11 days of culture. Absence of prior SARS-CoV-2 infection characterized the vaccine recipients, who showed negative nucleocapsid antibodies.

This clonotype was obtained from a human donor who received a COVID-19 vaccine. The chain carries TRBV7-2 and TRBJ1-2, with D possibly being TRBD1 (6 bases). The sequences come from CD4+ T cells from PBMCs cultured with HCoV-NL63 spike peptides, collected before COVID-19 vaccination. The DNA for the CDR3 is TGTGCCAGCAGCTTAGGGGGGGCCTATGGCTACACCTTC. It is translated as CASSLGGAYGYTF.